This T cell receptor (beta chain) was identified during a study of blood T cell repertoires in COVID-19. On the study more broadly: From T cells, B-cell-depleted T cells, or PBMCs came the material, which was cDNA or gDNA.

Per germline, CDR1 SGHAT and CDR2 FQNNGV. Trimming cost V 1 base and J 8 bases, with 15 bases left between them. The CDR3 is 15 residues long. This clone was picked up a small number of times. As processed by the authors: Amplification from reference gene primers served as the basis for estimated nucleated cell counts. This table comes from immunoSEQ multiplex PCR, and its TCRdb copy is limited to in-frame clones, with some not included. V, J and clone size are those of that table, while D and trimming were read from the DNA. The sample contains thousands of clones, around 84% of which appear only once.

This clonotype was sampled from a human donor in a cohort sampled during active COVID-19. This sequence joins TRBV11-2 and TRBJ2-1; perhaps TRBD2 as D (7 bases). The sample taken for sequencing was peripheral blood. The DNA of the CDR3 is TGTGCCAGCAGCTTAGTGGGGGGGGCGGTCGATGAGCAGTTCTTC. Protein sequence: CASSLVGGAVDEQFF.